This paragraph covers one T cell receptor beta chain sequence. This sample stems from a study of low-dose radiotherapy and immunotherapy resistance in tumors. Study at large: Intravenous administration to patients comprised nivolumab at 240 mg every two weeks and ipilimumab at 1 mg/kg every six weeks. Patients took aspirin (300 mg orally, daily) for four cycles beginning at cycle 1 day 1.

Per the germline V gene, CDR1 is MRHNA and CDR2 is SNTAGT. CDR3 length: 13 amino acids. With 4 bases removed from V and 4 bases from J, the gap between germline ends came to 8 bases. cDNA synthesis used a TRAV/TRBV-specific primer set for both chains. With a constant-region primer and a V-primer adapter, TCRs were subjected to 20 PCR cycles of amplification. In TCRdb, the reads were re-called with MiXCR into one record per CDR3 protein. The profile shows 30,000 or so distinct CDR3 sequences, about 49% of them singletons. Regarding time point: after trial treatment. Treatment in this sample: LDRT plus nivolumab, ipilimumab, low-dose cyclophosphamide and aspirin (RACIN trial). Every donor's regimen consisted of nivolumab, ipilimumab, aspirin, low-dose cyclophosphamide and low-dose radiotherapy. The patients who were eligible all carried advanced solid tumors that lacked tumor-infiltrating lymphocytes, meaning the tumors were TIL-negative.

The sample consisted of PBMCs, taken after low-dose radiotherapy plus immunotherapy. The chain has TRBV6-4 and TRBJ2-1; tentatively, D is TRBD2 (6 bases). This receptor was obtained from a male donor with gallbladder cancer. In DNA, the CDR3 is TGTGCCAGCAGTGTAGGGACTTACAATGAGCAGTTCTTC. Its translation: CASSVGTYNEQFF.